This TCR beta chain is from a study of CD8 T cells in Susac syndrome. It was with random hexamers that about 0.45 to 1 ug RNA was reverse transcribed. Each CDR3 protein is one row after TCRdb ran MiXCR on the immunoSEQ multiplex PCR reads. Of under 200,000 distinct CDR3 sequences detected, approximately 94% appear once; the ten largest clones hold 0.12%. Trimming shortened V by 0 bases and J by 8 bases, and 14 bases separated the two germline ends. Germline loops: CDR1 LGHNA, CDR2 YSLEER. There are 16 residues in the CDR3. The source is a human donor with Susac syndrome. The sequencing input was CD4+ T cells from PBMCs. This chain joins TRBV4-3 and TRBJ2-6; no firm D call. CDR3 DNA: TGCGCCAGCAGCCAAGAAGGGCCGACGTTGACCAACGTCCTGACTTTC. Encoded protein: CASSQEGPTLTNVLTF.